These 15 T cell receptor beta chains were all obtained from the same sample, sequenced in a study of blood T cell repertoires in COVID-19. Using immunoSEQ multiplex PCR, the repertoire was profiled, and TCRdb retains in-frame clones only, with some absent. The sample has tens of thousands of clones, around nine tenths seen once. Sequencing was performed on peripheral blood. These receptors all stem from a middle-aged man with acute or convalescent COVID-19.

This chain uses TRBV7-9 with TRBJ2-1, with D maybe TRBD1 (5 bases). V shed 4 bases and J shed 9 bases, with 16 bases lying between them. There are 14 residues in the CDR3. Per germline, CDR1 SEHNR and CDR2 FQNEAQ (reference sequence). CDR3 nucleotide sequence: TGTGCCAGCAGCTCCCCAGGGCCCATCGGTGAGCAGTTCTTC. This encodes CASSSPGPIGEQFF.

This chain joins TRBV2 and TRBJ2-7; tentatively, D is TRBD1 (7 bases). This CDR3 is 14 amino acids long. The V and J ends lost 10 bases and 1 base respectively, with 17 bases between them. Germline loops: CDR1 SNHLY, CDR2 FYNNEI. The CDR3 loop is CATDTGDSSYEQYF. The CDR3 DNA follows: TGTGCCACGGATACAGGGGACTCTTCCTACGAGCAGTACTTC.

The V gene is TRBV7-9, the J gene TRBJ1-1, with unresolved D. The germline V and J ends were trimmed by 4 bases and 1 base, with 10 bases remaining between them. Per the germline V gene, CDR1 is SEHNR and CDR2 is FQNEAQ (reference sequence). The CDR3 has 14 residues. Written as DNA, the CDR3 is TGTGCCAGCAGCTCAATCACAGAGAACACTGAAGCTTTCTTT. Amino acid sequence: CASSSITENTEAFF. Drawing the rest from reference TRBV7-9 and TRBJ1-1, the complete variable domain is DTGVSQNPRHKITKRGQNVTFRCDPISEHNRLYWYRQTLGQGPEFLTYFQNEAQLEKSRLLSDRFSAERPKGSFSTLEIQRTEQGDSAMYLCASSSITENTEAFFGQGTRLTVV.

J is TRBJ2-7 and V is TRBV20-1; 7 nucleotides match TRBD2. The CDR3 has 14 residues. J gave up 2 bases and V 3 bases, and 7 bases lay outside the gene matches. CDR1 is DFQATT and CDR2 is SNEGSKA in the germline V gene (reference sequence). The CDR3 here is CSASLGGLPYEQYF. CDR3 nucleotides: TGCAGTGCTAGTCTTGGGGGACTACCCTACGAGCAGTACTTC.

The gene calls are TRBV3-1 (or the pseudogene TRBV3-2) and TRBJ2-2; TRBD1 is a possible D gene (5 bases). Germline V gene lookup returns CDR1 LGHDT and CDR2 YNNKEL (reference sequence). Deletions cut 1 base from V and 8 bases from J, with 17 bases between. The CDR3 loop spans 16 amino acids. The CDR3 sequence: CASSQVSGPGTGELFF. CDR3 coding DNA: TGTGCCAGCAGCCAAGTCTCAGGGCCGGGTACGGGGGAGCTGTTTTTT.

The chain links TRBV7-2 to TRBJ2-3; TRBD2 agrees at 13 bases. CDR1 is SGHTA, CDR2 FQGNSA, per germline. Trimming at V came to 5 bases and at J to 4 bases, leaving 6 bases not matched to a gene. CDR3 length equals 16 residues. The CDR3 sequence is CASSATSGGAADTQYF. The CDR3 bases are TGTGCCAGCAGCGCCACTAGCGGGGGGGCTGCAGATACGCAGTATTTT.

This chain uses TRBV5-1 with TRBJ1-2, with D hard to call. Trimming shortened V by 4 bases and J by 8 bases, and 21 bases separated the two germline ends. Germline assignment: CDR1 SGHRS and CDR2 YFSETQ. The CDR3 is 15 residues long. CDR3 DNA sequence: TGCGCCAGCAGCCTGTCTCGGGTAGCCGAAACGGGCTACACCTTC. Amino acids: CASSLSRVAETGYTF.

This clone is a singleton in its sample. The J gene is TRBJ1-5, the V gene TRBV28; TRBD1 agrees at 8 bases. Trimming removed 6 bases from V and 6 bases from J; junction bases left unmatched: 16. Germline loops: CDR1 MDHEN, CDR2 SYDVKM. There are 17 residues in the CDR3. The CDR3 nucleotides read TGTGCCAGCAGAGTCCCCCAAGGGACAGGCCCAAGTCAGCCCCAGCATTTT. This sequence encodes CASRVPQGTGPSQPQHF. Full variable domain (rest looked up from reference TRBV28 and TRBJ1-5): DVKVTQSSRYLVKRTGEKVFLECVQDMDHENMFWYRQDPGLGLRLIYFSYDVKMKEKGDIPEGYSVSREKKERFSLILESASTNQTSMYLCASRVPQGTGPSQPQHFGDGTRLSIL.

The J gene is TRBJ1-6, the V gene TRBV5-6; 9 bases agree with TRBD1. Trimming removed 4 bases from V and 10 bases from J; junction bases left unmatched: 6. Germline V gene sequence: CDR1 SGHDT, CDR2 YYEEEE. The CDR3 runs 14 residues. The CDR3 bases are TGTGCCAGCAGCGGGGACAGGGCGGACTCACCCCTCCACTTT. It yields the protein CASSGDRADSPLHF.

This chain joins TRBV5-4 and TRBJ1-2, with D tentatively TRBD1 (6 bases). The CDR3 has 15 amino acids. The germline V and J ends were trimmed by 0 bases and 4 bases, with 13 bases remaining between them. Germline V gene data show CDR1 as SGHNT and CDR2 as YYREEE (reference sequence). The CDR3 sequence: CASSLAGAGAYGYTF. In nucleotides, the CDR3 is TGTGCCAGCAGCTTGGCCGGGGCAGGGGCCTATGGCTACACCTTC.

The chain has TRBV28 and TRBJ2-3, with no clear D. V was cut by 3 bases and J by 0 bases, with 7 bases left in between. The CDR3 sequence is 14 residues long. Per germline, CDR1 MDHEN and CDR2 SYDVKM. The CDR3 spells CASSFARSTDTQYF. The CDR3, as DNA: TGTGCCAGCAGTTTTGCTAGGAGCACAGATACGCAGTATTTT.

This clone was detected once. The chain links TRBV18 to TRBJ1-2; 11 bases are shared with TRBD1. The V segment lost 6 bases and the J segment 7 bases; nucleotides outside the gene matches: 4. This CDR3 is built from 13 residues. Germline assignment: CDR1 KGHSH and CDR2 LQKENI. The CDR3 region has the DNA TGTGCCAGCTCTCTCGGGACAGGGGGTGGCTACACCTTC. Translating it yields CASSLGTGGGYTF.

The V gene is TRBV28, the J gene TRBJ1-5; D is possibly TRBD1 (6 bases). This CDR3 comprises 15 residues. From germline, CDR1 is MDHEN and CDR2 SYDVKM. V lost 9 bases to trimming and J lost 2 bases, with 17 bases between them. The CDR3 loop reads CASGSGQWGNQPQHF. The CDR3 DNA sequence: TGTGCCAGTGGGAGCGGACAGTGGGGCAATCAGCCCCAGCATTTT.

Written as DNA, the CDR3 is TGTGCCAGGACAGAGTCGTTATTCTATGGCTACACCTTC. Its translation is CARTESLFYGYTF. The V gene is TRBV2, the J gene TRBJ1-2; maybe TRBD1 (5 bases). V lost 9 bases and J 4 bases, leaving 15 bases between the germline ends. The CDR3 runs to 13 residues. Germline CDR1 and CDR2: SNHLY and FYNNEI.

V usage is TRBV19 and J usage is TRBJ1-4, with D possibly TRBD1 on 6 matching bases. The CDR3 length is 19 residues. Trimming stripped 3 bases from V and 0 bases from J, with 20 bases between. Germline CDR1 is LNHDA and CDR2 is SQIVND (reference sequence). The CDR3 sequence: CASSIPQRQADATNEKLFF. The CDR3 nucleotides read TGTGCCAGTAGTATTCCCCAACGACAGGCGGATGCAACTAATGAAAAACTGTTTTTT.